The clone carrying this T cell receptor (beta chain) was detected once. The data are from a study of chemoradiotherapy in HPV16-positive cancers. The CDR3 length is 15 residues. CDR1 MNHEY and CDR2 SMNVEV come from the germline V gene (reference sequence). Trimming at V came to 1 base and at J to 7 bases, leaving 8 bases not matched to a gene. Assay used: immunoSEQ multiplex PCR; TCRdb lists only in-frame clones, some missing. The table shows about 10,000 clones, with about 80% occurring only once. This chain connects TRBV27 to TRBJ2-7; 9 nucleotides line up with TRBD1. Sequenced here: tumor tissue, sampled from a patient who underwent chemoradiotherapy. The TCR originated in a human donor with HPV-associated anogenital cancer. The CDR3 sequence: CASSLLGTGLGEQYF. The CDR3 bases are TGTGCCAGCAGTTTATTGGGGACAGGGTTGGGGGAGCAGTACTTC.